A single sample is the source of the 3 T cell receptor beta chains below, sequenced in a study of human T cells and chemical hapten exposure. Documented time point: patch test 3, about 24 weeks after DPC sensitization. Treatment defined: therapeutic diphenylcyclopropenone sensitization with weekly scalp DPC. Via MiXCR, TCRdb re-called the RACE reads, giving one row per CDR3 protein. The profile covers tens of thousands of distinct CDR3 sequences, with 11% appearing a single time and around 3.7% taken by the ten largest. Material: whole blood, obtained in connection with sensitization to the hapten diphenylcyclopropenone (DPC). These receptors originate from a woman aged 45-60 years with alopecia areata. Some clones in this sample may be carry-over from other donors' samples.

This clonotype was found a few times. The gene calls are TRBV29-1 and TRBJ2-3; D uncertain. Germline V lookup: CDR1 SQVTM, CDR2 ANQGSEA. The V gene lost 0 bases and the J gene lost 6 bases, with 7 bases spanning the gap. The CDR3 contains 12 residues. CDR3 residues: CSVEEARDTQYF. In DNA, the CDR3 is TGCAGCGTTGAAGAAGCGAGGGATACGCAGTATTTT.

In this sample, this clonotype turned up a few times. V usage is TRBV25-1 and J usage is TRBJ2-3; no clear D gene. The CDR3 is made up of 14 amino acids. Germline V CDR1 and CDR2: MGHDK, SYGVNS. The V gene lost 2 bases and the J gene lost 3 bases, with 9 bases spanning the gap. The CDR3 DNA reads as TGTGCCAGCAGTGAACAACATCGTACAGATACGCAGTATTTT. Its protein product is CASSEQHRTDTQYF.

This clonotype was detected only a few times. This chain links TRBV29-1 with TRBJ1-4, with D uncertain. V lost 1 base, J lost 8 bases, and 14 bases lay in between. Per the germline V gene, CDR1 is SQVTM and CDR2 is ANQGSEA. This CDR3 has 14 amino acids. CDR3 DNA sequence: TGCAGCGTTGAAGTAGGTCGGCGATACGAAAAACTGTTTTTT. It specifies CSVEVGRRYEKLFF.